This TCR beta chain was profiled in a study of cytomegalovirus exposure and HLA in healthy donors. Trimming shortened V by 0 bases and J by 0 bases, and 10 bases separated the two germline ends. CDR1 MNHEY and CDR2 SVGAGI come from the germline V gene. There are 16 residues in the CDR3. Vbeta (60) and Jbeta (13) primers were used in the PCR. Generated by immunoSEQ multiplex PCR, the TCRdb table keeps only in-frame clones and is missing some. Found here are 55,000 to 80,000 clones, about 75% of them singletons; the top ten hold 20% to 25%. The gene calls are TRBV6-5 and TRBJ2-3, with D possibly TRBD2 on 6 matching bases. The origin of this receptor is a woman aged 35 to 49 in good health and CMV-seropositive. The source material was PBMCs. CDR3 sequence reads: CASSYSGGASTDTQYF. The CDR3 region has the DNA TGTGCCAGCAGTTACTCAGGCGGGGCTAGCACAGATACGCAGTATTTT.